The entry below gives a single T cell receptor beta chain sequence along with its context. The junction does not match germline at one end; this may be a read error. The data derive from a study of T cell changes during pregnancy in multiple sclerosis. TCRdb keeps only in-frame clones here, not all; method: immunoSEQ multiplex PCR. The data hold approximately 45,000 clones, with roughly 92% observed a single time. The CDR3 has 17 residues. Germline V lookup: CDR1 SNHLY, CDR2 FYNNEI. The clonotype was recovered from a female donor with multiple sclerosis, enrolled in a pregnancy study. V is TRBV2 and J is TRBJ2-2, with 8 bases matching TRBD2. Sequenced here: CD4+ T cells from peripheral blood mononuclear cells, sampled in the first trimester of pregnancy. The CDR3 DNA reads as TGTGCCAGCAGGGAAGGGTTCTCGGGAGGGCGGTCCGGGGAGCTGTTTTTT. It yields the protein CASREGFSGGRSGELFF.